The following is a T cell receptor beta chain sequence with its context. Its antigen remains unidentified. This specimen comes from a study of shared clonotypes between healthy human individuals. Study at large: The people who gave samples were a couple of women and three men aged 18 to 49.

There are 14 residues in the CDR3. CDR1 and CDR2 (germline): SQVTM, ANQGSEA. V lost 4 bases and J lost 8, with 17 bases in between. Only in-frame clones appear in the TCRdb table, and some are missing; sequencing was by immunoSEQ multiplex PCR. The table has millions of clones, over 85% seen once. Splitting of CD4+ cells produced CD45RA+ naive and CD45RA-negative memory subsets. Study results and caveats: Generation probability values for non-shared clonotypes were lower than those for clonotypes shared by all four donors.

The sequence was obtained from a man in his late teens or twenties in good health. Some clones in this sample may be carry-over from other donors' samples. The specimen sequenced was naive CD4+ T cells from PBMCs. The subset: CD45RA+ positively selected. This chain links TRBV29-1 with TRBJ1-4, with D perhaps TRBD1 (5 bases). Written as DNA, the CDR3 is TGCAGCGTTGCCGGGGCAGGGATGAAGGAAAAACTGTTTTTT. Translated, it gives CSVAGAGMKEKLFF.